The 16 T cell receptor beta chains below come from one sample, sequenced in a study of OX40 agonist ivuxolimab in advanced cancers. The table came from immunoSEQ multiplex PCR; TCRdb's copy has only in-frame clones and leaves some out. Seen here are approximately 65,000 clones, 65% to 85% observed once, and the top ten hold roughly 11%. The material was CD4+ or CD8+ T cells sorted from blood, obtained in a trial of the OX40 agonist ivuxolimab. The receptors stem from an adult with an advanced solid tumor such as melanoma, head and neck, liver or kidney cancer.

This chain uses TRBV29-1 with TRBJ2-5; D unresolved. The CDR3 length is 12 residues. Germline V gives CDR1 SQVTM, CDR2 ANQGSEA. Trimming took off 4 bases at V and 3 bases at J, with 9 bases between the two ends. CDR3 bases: TGCAGCGTTGGATGGACGGAAGAGACCCAGTACTTC. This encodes CSVGWTEETQYF.

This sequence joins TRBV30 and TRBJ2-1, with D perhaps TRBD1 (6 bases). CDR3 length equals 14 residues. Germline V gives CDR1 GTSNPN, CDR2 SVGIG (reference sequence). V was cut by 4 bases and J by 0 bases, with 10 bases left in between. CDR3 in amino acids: CAWNTGSSYNEQFF. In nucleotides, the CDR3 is TGTGCCTGGAATACAGGGAGCTCCTACAATGAGCAGTTCTTC.

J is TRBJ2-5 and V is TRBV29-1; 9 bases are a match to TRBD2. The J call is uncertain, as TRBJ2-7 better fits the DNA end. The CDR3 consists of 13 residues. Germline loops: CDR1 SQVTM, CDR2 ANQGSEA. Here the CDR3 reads CSVVKLAGREQYF. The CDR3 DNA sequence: TGCAGCGTTGTAAAGCTAGCGGGGCGCGAGCAGTACTTC.

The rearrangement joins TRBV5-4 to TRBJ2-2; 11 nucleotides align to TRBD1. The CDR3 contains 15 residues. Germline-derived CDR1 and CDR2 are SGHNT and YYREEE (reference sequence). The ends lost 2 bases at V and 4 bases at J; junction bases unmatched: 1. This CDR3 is CASSFGTGGTGELFF. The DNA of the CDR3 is TGTGCCAGCAGCTTCGGGACAGGGGGCACCGGGGAGCTGTTTTTT.

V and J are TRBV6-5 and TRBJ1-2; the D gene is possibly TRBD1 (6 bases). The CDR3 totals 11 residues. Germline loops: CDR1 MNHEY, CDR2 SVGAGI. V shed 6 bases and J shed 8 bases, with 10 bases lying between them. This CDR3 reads CASRGGEGYTF. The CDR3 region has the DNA TGTGCCAGCAGAGGGGGAGAAGGCTACACCTTC.

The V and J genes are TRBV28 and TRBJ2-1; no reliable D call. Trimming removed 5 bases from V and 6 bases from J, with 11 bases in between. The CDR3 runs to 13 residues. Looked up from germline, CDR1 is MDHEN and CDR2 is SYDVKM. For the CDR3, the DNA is TGTGCCAGCAGTGCGACAACTTCCAATGAGCAGTTCTTC. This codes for CASSATTSNEQFF.

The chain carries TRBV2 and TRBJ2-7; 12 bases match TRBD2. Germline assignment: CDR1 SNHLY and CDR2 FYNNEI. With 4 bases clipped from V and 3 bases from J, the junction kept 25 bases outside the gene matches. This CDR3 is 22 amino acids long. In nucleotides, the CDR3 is TGTGCCAGCAGTGTACCGATGGAAGGACCCTCTGGACTAGCGGGGAGAGACTACGAGCAGTACGTC. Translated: CASSVPMEGPSGLAGRDYEQYV.

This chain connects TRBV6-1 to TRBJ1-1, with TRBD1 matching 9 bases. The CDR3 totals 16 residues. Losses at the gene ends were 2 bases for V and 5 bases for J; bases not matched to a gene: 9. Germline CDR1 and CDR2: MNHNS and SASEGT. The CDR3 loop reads CASSEMSGQGGTEAFF. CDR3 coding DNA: TGTGCCAGCAGTGAAATGTCGGGACAGGGAGGGACTGAAGCTTTCTTT.

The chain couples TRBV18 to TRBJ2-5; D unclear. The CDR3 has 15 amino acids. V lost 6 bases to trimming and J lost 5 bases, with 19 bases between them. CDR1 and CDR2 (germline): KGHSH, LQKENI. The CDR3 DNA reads TGTGCCAGCTCGTCAACCGGGTCGCCCCAGGAGACCCAGTACTTC. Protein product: CASSSTGSPQETQYF.

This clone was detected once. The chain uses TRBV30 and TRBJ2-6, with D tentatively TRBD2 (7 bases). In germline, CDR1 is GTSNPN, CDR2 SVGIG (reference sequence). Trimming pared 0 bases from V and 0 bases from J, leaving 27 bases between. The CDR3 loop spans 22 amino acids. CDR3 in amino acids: CAWSVEGGEDLIVSSGANVLTF. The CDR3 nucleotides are TGTGCCTGGAGTGTAGAAGGGGGGGAAGACCTGATCGTAAGCTCTGGGGCCAACGTCCTGACTTTC. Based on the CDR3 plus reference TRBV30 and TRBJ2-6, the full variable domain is SQTIHQWPATLVQPVGSPLSLECTVEGTSNPNLYWYRQAAGRGLQLLFYSVGIGQISSEVPQNLSASRPQDRQFILSSKKLLLSDSGFYLCAWSVEGGEDLIVSSGANVLTFGAGSRLTVL.

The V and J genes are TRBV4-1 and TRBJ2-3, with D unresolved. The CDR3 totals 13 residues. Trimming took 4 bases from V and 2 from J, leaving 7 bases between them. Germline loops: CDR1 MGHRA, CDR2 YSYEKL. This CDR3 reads CASSRYYTDTQYF. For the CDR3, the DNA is TGCGCCAGCAGCCGATACTACACAGATACGCAGTATTTT.

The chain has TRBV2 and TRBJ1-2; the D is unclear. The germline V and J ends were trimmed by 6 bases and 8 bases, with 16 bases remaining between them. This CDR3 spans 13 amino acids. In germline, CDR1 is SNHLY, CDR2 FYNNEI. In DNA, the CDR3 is TGTGCCAGCAGAGACTCCGGAGGACGCGGCTACACCTTC. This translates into CASRDSGGRGYTF.

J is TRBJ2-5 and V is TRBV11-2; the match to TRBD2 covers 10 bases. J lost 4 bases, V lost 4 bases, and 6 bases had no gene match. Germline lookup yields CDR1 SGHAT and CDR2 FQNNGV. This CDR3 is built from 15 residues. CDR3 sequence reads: CASSSGTSVIETQYF. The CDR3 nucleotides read TGTGCCAGCAGCTCCGGGACTAGCGTGATAGAGACCCAGTACTTC.

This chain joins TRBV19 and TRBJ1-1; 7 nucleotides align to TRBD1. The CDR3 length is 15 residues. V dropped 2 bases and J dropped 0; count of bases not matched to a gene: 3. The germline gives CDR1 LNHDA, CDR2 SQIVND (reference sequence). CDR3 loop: CASSIRGQMNTEAFF. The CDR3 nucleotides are TGTGCCAGTAGTATAAGGGGACAGATGAACACTGAAGCTTTCTTT.

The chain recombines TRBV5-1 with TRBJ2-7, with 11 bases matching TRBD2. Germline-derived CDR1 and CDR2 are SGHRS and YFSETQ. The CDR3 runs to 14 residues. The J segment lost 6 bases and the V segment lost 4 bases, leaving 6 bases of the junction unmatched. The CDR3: CASSQTSGGGEQYV. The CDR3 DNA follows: TGCGCCAGCAGCCAAACTAGCGGGGGTGGCGAGCAGTACGTC.

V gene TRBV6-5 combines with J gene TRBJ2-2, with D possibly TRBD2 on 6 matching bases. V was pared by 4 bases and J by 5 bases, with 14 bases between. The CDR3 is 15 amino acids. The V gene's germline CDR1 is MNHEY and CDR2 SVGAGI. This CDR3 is CASSLGGERTGELFF. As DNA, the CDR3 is TGTGCCAGCAGTTTGGGGGGAGAAAGGACCGGGGAGCTGTTTTTT.